The entry below describes one TCR beta chain. These data belong to a study of OX40 agonist ivuxolimab in advanced cancers. TCRdb's table, derived via immunoSEQ multiplex PCR, lists solely in-frame clones and lacks some. The sample lists 50,000 to 65,000 clones, around 82% occurring once. CDR1 is MNHEY, CDR2 SMNVEV, per germline (reference sequence). The CDR3 runs 14 residues. With 5 bases removed from V and 7 bases from J, the gap between germline ends came to 17 bases. This TCR came from an adult with an advanced solid tumor such as melanoma, head and neck, liver or kidney cancer. V is TRBV27 and J is TRBJ1-2, with D perhaps TRBD1 (6 bases). Sequences were derived from CD4+ or CD8+ T cells sorted from blood, sampled in a trial of the OX40 agonist ivuxolimab. CDR3 loop: CASSMTGLISGYTF. In nucleotides, the CDR3 is TGTGCCAGCAGTATGACAGGCTTAATTTCTGGCTACACCTTC.